These 3 T cell receptor beta chains came from one sample sequenced in a study of CD8+CD57+ T cells in acquired aplastic anemia. For CDR3 and TCR beta VDJ profiling, genomic DNA was the template used. TCRdb processed the reads anew with MiXCR; each CDR3 protein has one entry. The sample has about 190,000 distinct CDR3 sequences, 54% seen once; the top ten hold about 17%. The material sequenced was sorted CD4+, CD8+, or CD8+CD57+ T cells (not recorded which) from PBMCs. All receptors derive from a human donor in good health, serving as a control.

This clonotype was detected many times. The chain carries TRBV5-1 and TRBJ2-3; TRBD2 matches at 16 bases. The J segment lost 0 bases and the V segment lost 2 bases, leaving 3 bases of the junction unmatched. The CDR3 is 18 amino acids. The germline V gene encodes CDR1 SGHRS and CDR2 YFSETQ. The CDR3 DNA reads as TGCGCCAGCAGCTTCGGGACTAGCGGGGGGGCCAGCACAGATACGCAGTATTTT. Protein product: CASSFGTSGGASTDTQYF.

The V and J genes are TRBV7-3 and TRBJ2-3, with 11 bases lining up with TRBD2. V lost 3 bases, J lost 6 bases, and 8 bases stayed unmatched. This CDR3 has 16 residues. Germline CDR1 reads SGHTA; CDR2 reads FQGTGA. The CDR3 bases are TGTGCCAGCAGCTTCGGTAGCGGGGGGGCCTGGGATACGCAGTATTTT. Its protein is CASSFGSGGAWDTQYF.

In the case of this clonotype: At one end, the junction sequence differs from germline, possibly due to a read error. The chain couples TRBV6-6 to TRBJ2-7; 10 bases map to TRBD1. This CDR3 has 14 amino acids. Germline values: CDR1 MNHNY, CDR2 SVGAGI (reference sequence). CDR3 region: CAGRGTGESYEQYF. The DNA for the CDR3 is TGTGCCGGCAGGGGGACAGGGGAATCCTACGAGCAGTACTTC.